These 25 T cell receptor beta chains were sequenced from one sample in a study of response to subunit inactivated influenza vaccine. TCRdb used MiXCR to reprocess the RT-PCR reads, holding one entry per CDR3 protein. Of around 190,000 distinct CDR3 sequences listed, around 9% are singletons. Sequenced here: non-naive T cells sorted from PBMCs, sampled on the day of vaccination. Receptors were obtained from a man in his fifties or sixties who received an inactivated influenza vaccine.

This clonotype was seen ten or more times. The chain joins TRBV15 to TRBJ1-1; D is possibly TRBD1 (6 bases). Trimming took off 5 bases at V and 7 bases at J, with 14 bases between the two ends. The CDR3 loop spans 13 amino acids. Per the germline V gene, CDR1 is LNHNV and CDR2 is YYDKDF (reference sequence). The CDR3 DNA follows: TGTGCCACCAGCCCTCGGACAGCGGGTGAAGCTTTCTTT. Translating gives CATSPRTAGEAFF.

This clonotype was found many times. The chain joins TRBV12-3 or TRBV12-4 to TRBJ2-2; perhaps D is TRBD1 or TRBD2 (5 bases each). Trimming pared 8 bases from V and 9 bases from J, leaving 19 bases between. There are 14 residues in the CDR3. CDR3 residues: CASGDGVGYRELFF. Written as DNA, the CDR3 is TGTGCCAGCGGGGACGGGGTTGGATACCGGGAGCTGTTTTTT.

Worth noting for this clonotype: This clone may be a read error of a much larger clone one base away. The rearrangement joins TRBV20-1 to TRBJ2-7, with D tentatively TRBD2 (6 bases). CDR3 length: 12 amino acids. CDR1 is DFQATT, CDR2 SNEGSKA, per germline (reference sequence). CDR3 protein: CSAPRGSYEQHF. In DNA, the CDR3 is TGCAGTGCCCCGCGGGGCTCCTACGAGCAGCACTTC.

The chain employs TRBV30 and TRBJ2-6, with D tentatively TRBD1 (5 bases). From germline, CDR1 is GTSNPN and CDR2 SVGIG (reference sequence). Deletions cut 5 bases from V and 0 bases from J, with 8 bases between. The CDR3 runs 14 residues. The DNA of the CDR3 is TGTGCCTGGGCAGGGTTCTCTGGGGCCAACGTCCTGACTTTC. This codes for CAWAGFSGANVLTF. Full variable domain (missing parts from reference TRBV30 and TRBJ2-6): SQTIHQWPATLVQPVGSPLSLECTVEGTSNPNLYWYRQAAGRGLQLLFYSVGIGQISSEVPQNLSASRPQDRQFILSSKKLLLSDSGFYLCAWAGFSGANVLTFGAGSRLTVL.

The chain couples TRBV7-2 to TRBJ2-4; TRBD1 agrees at 7 bases. The V gene end was trimmed by 1 base and the J gene end by 3 bases; junction bases not matched to a gene: 3. This CDR3 has 15 residues. From germline, CDR1 is SGHTA and CDR2 FQGNSA. CDR3 in amino acids: CASSLEGAGKNIQYF. CDR3 DNA: TGTGCCAGCAGCTTAGAGGGGGCGGGCAAAAACATTCAGTACTTC.

V usage is TRBV7-2 and J usage is TRBJ2-6; D is unresolved. The CDR3 is 15 amino acids. CDR1 and CDR2 (germline): SGHTA, FQGNSA. V shed 7 bases and J shed 1 base, with 11 bases lying between them. CDR3 amino acids: CASTPGRSGANVLTF. The CDR3 nucleotides read TGTGCCAGCACCCCCGGAAGGTCTGGGGCCAACGTCCTGACTTTC.

The V call is TRBV5-6, the J call TRBJ2-1; tentatively, D is TRBD1 (5 bases). V gave up 3 bases and J gave up 8 bases, with 9 bases separating them. Per the germline V gene, CDR1 is SGHDT and CDR2 is YYEEEE. CDR3 length equals 12 residues. As DNA, the CDR3 is TGTGCCAGCAGCTCCAGGGTCGATGAGCAGTTCTTC. Protein product: CASSSRVDEQFF. Using reference TRBV5-6 and TRBJ2-1 for the parts outside the CDR3, the full variable domain is DAGVTQSPTHLIKTRGQQVTLRCSPKSGHDTVSWYQQALGQGPQFIFQYYEEEERQRGNFPDRFSGHQFPNYSSELNVNALLLGDSALYLCASSSRVDEQFFGPGTRLTVL.

This clonotype was counted between two and nine times. The chain links TRBV6-2 or TRBV6-3 to TRBJ2-3; tentative D call: TRBD2 (7 bases). Trimming left V 7 bases short and J 6 bases short, with 14 bases between. This CDR3 comprises 13 residues. Germline CDR1 is MNHEY and CDR2 is SVGEGT. The CDR3 nucleotides are TGTGCCAGCATGAGGGGGGGGCTCGATACGCAGTATTTT. The encoded protein is CASMRGGLDTQYF.

The rearrangement links TRBV27 to TRBJ2-1; TRBD2 is a possible D gene (5 bases). Germline V gene data show CDR1 as MNHEY and CDR2 as SMNVEV (reference sequence). V lost 10 bases and J lost 3, with 16 bases in between. The CDR3 has 14 amino acids. The CDR3 region is CATGRGGVYNEQFF. The CDR3 coding sequence is TGTGCCACCGGACGCGGAGGCGTCTACAATGAGCAGTTCTTC.

This sequence joins TRBV6-1 and TRBJ2-7, with D possibly being TRBD1 (6 bases). V lost 8 bases and J 2 bases, leaving 16 bases between the germline ends. The CDR3 consists of 14 residues. The germline CDR1 and CDR2 sequences are MNHNS and SASEGT. The CDR3, as DNA: TGTGCCAGCGCAGTTTTCAGGGGACCCTACGAGCAGTACTTC. Translation gives CASAVFRGPYEQYF.

Details on this clonotype: One end of the junction varies from germline; a read error may be responsible. The chain employs TRBV5-1 and TRBJ1-4; the D is unclear. The CDR3 extends over 13 amino acids. The germline V gene has CDR1 SGHRS and CDR2 YFSETQ. The CDR3 is CACRRKSGEKLFF. DNA for the CDR3: TGCGCCTGCAGAAGGAAGTCGGGGGAAAAACTGTTTTTT.

This clonotype occurred many times. This sequence joins TRBV14 and TRBJ2-1, with 7 bases identical to TRBD1. The length of the CDR3 is 13 residues. Trimming at V came to 4 bases and at J to 9 bases, leaving 6 bases not matched to a gene. CDR1 is SGHDN, CDR2 FVKESK, per germline. The CDR3 bases are TGTGCCAGCAGCCCCCGGACAGGCGGTGAGCAGTTCTTC. Amino acid sequence: CASSPRTGGEQFF.

The sample holds a few counts of this clonotype. This chain connects TRBV7-2 to TRBJ1-2; D possibly corresponds to TRBD1 (5 bases). This CDR3 has 13 amino acids. Per the germline V gene, CDR1 is SGHTA and CDR2 is FQGNSA. The V and J ends lost 5 bases and 7 bases respectively, with 14 bases between them. The CDR3 loop is CASSLHPGGGYTF. CDR3 DNA sequence: TGTGCCAGCAGCCTTCACCCCGGGGGTGGCTACACCTTC. The entire variable domain, with the rest obtained from reference TRBV7-2 and TRBJ1-2, is as follows: GAGVSQSPSNKVTEKGKDVELRCDPISGHTALYWYRQSLGQGLEFLIYFQGNSAPDKSGLPSDRFSAERTGGSVSTLTIQRTQQEDSAVYLCASSLHPGGGYTFGSGTRLTVV.

V is TRBV20-1 and J is TRBJ1-4; no definite D call. The CDR3 is 15 amino acids. Germline CDR1 is DFQATT and CDR2 is SNEGSKA (reference sequence). V was pared by 1 base and J by 0 bases, with 9 bases between. The CDR3 sequence is CSARVMGTTNEKLFF. The CDR3 nucleotides read TGCAGTGCTAGAGTCATGGGGACAACTAATGAAAAACTGTTTTTT.

In regard to this clonotype: A much larger clone lies one base from this, so it may be a read error. This chain joins TRBV29-1 and TRBJ2-5, with 10 bases identical to TRBD1. V trimming: 4 bases; J trimming: 1 base; junction bases outside the gene matches: 15. Germline lookup yields CDR1 SQVTM and CDR2 ANQGSEA. The CDR3 spans 18 residues. CDR3 bases: TGCAGCGTTGGCGGGGCCAGGGACAGGGGTGGGCCCCAAGAGACCCAGTACTTC. It encodes CSVGGARDRGGPQETQYF. Looking up the rest from reference TRBV29-1 and TRBJ2-5 gives the full variable domain: SAVISQKPSRDICQRGTSLTIQCQVDSQVTMMFWYRQQPGQSLTLIATANQGSEATYESGFVIDKFPISRPNLTFSTLTVSNMSPEDSSIYLCSVGGARDRGGPQETQYFGPGTRLLVL.

The chain carries TRBV20-1 and TRBJ2-5, with 12 bases lining up with TRBD2. The length of the CDR3 is 17 residues. The V gene's germline CDR1 is DFQATT and CDR2 SNEGSKA (reference sequence). After removal of 3 bases from V and 1 base from J, the junction contained 9 bases not matched to a gene. The CDR3, as DNA: TGCAGTGCTAGGTCGGGACTAGCGGGTGTTGGCCAAGAGACCCAGTACTTC. Protein: CSARSGLAGVGQETQYF.

This rearrangement joins TRBV6-2 or TRBV6-3 to TRBJ1-5, with 9 bases matching TRBD1. The CDR3 is made up of 16 amino acids. The germline CDR1 and CDR2 sequences are MNHEY and SVGEGT. V shed 2 bases, J shed 2 bases, and the junction held 4 bases outside the gene matches. This CDR3 reads CASSYGRTGGNQPQHF. The CDR3 DNA is TGTGCCAGCAGTTACGGGAGGACAGGGGGCAATCAGCCCCAGCATTTT.

J is TRBJ1-5 and V is TRBV28; the D gene is possibly TRBD1 (5 bases). Germline V gives CDR1 MDHEN, CDR2 SYDVKM. The CDR3 runs to 17 residues. V was cut by 2 bases and J by 2 bases, with 16 bases left in between. This CDR3 is CASSLIGGRAGNQPQHF. The CDR3 region has the DNA TGTGCCAGCAGTTTAATAGGAGGCAGGGCGGGCAATCAGCCCCAGCATTTT.

This clonotype was observed at least ten times. The chain employs TRBV4-1 and TRBJ1-2; no clear D gene. Germline-derived CDR1 and CDR2 are MGHRA and YSYEKL. The CDR3 totals 12 residues. Trimming left V 2 bases short and J 1 base short, with 2 bases between. The CDR3 DNA reads as TGCGCCAGCAGCCAAAGTAACTATGGCTACACCTTC. This gives the protein CASSQSNYGYTF.

This clonotype was seen repeatedly, ten times or more. The chain recombines TRBV5-1 with TRBJ2-1, with TRBD2 identical over 8 bases. The length of the CDR3 is 16 residues. Trimming removed 4 bases from V and 3 bases from J; junction bases left unmatched: 9. The germline V gene encodes CDR1 SGHRS and CDR2 YFSETQ. The CDR3 DNA sequence: TGCGCCAGCAGCCACACTAGCGGCCCGAACTACAATGAGCAGTTCTTC. The encoded protein is CASSHTSGPNYNEQFF.

This clonotype was detected many times. The J gene is TRBJ2-7, the V gene TRBV29-1, with a tentative D call TRBD2 (7 bases). The V end was cut by 7 bases, the J end by 3 bases, with 13 bases between. CDR1 SQVTM and CDR2 ANQGSEA come from the germline V gene. The CDR3 covers 12 residues. The CDR3 loop reads CSAGGGVYEQYF. CDR3 DNA sequence: TGCAGCGCCGGAGGGGGGGTCTACGAGCAGTACTTC.

The chain couples TRBV20-1 to TRBJ2-7, with D hard to call. Germline CDR1 is DFQATT and CDR2 is SNEGSKA (reference sequence). Trimming took 6 bases from V and 0 from J, leaving 15 bases between them. This CDR3 has 14 residues. CDR3 in DNA: TGCAGTGCCCTCAGTTATCACAACTCCTACGAGCAGTACTTC. This codes for CSALSYHNSYEQYF.

The chain joins TRBV5-1 to TRBJ1-4, with TRBD1 matching 9 bases. This CDR3 comprises 14 residues. Per germline, CDR1 SGHRS and CDR2 YFSETQ. The ends lost 4 bases at V and 7 bases at J; junction bases unmatched: 5. The chain's CDR3 is CASSPGQGPEKLFF. The CDR3 bases are TGCGCCAGCAGCCCCGGACAGGGGCCTGAAAAACTGTTTTTT.

In its sample, this clonotype was seen a few times. V is TRBV20-1 and J is TRBJ1-1; D remains ambiguous. The germline V gene encodes CDR1 DFQATT and CDR2 SNEGSKA (reference sequence). The CDR3 runs 13 residues. V was trimmed by 6 bases and J by 1 base, leaving 12 bases between them. The CDR3 is CSALPGANTEAFF. The CDR3 DNA reads TGCAGTGCCCTGCCGGGCGCGAACACTGAAGCTTTCTTT.

This clonotype was counted only a few times. The chain carries TRBV3-1 and TRBJ2-3; possibly TRBD2 for D (6 bases). The germline CDR1 and CDR2 sequences are LGHDT and YNNKEL (reference sequence). CDR3 length: 15 amino acids. V was clipped by 0 bases and J by 4 bases, with 11 bases between them. CDR3 bases: TGTGCCAGCAGCCAAGATCCCGGGGGTGCAGATACGCAGTATTTT. It encodes CASSQDPGGADTQYF.